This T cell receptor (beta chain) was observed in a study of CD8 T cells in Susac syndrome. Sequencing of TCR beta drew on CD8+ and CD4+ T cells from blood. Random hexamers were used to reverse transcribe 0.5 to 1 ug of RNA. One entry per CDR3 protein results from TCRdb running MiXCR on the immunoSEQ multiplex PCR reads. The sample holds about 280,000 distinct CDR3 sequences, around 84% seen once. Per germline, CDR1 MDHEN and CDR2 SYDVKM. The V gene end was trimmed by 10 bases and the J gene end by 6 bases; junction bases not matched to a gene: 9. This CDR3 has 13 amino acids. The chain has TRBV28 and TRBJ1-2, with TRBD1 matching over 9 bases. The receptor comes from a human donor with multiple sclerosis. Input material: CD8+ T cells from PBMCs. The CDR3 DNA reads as TGTGCCATCTCCGGACAGGGGAGGGATGGCTACACCTTC. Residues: CAISGQGRDGYTF.